The sequence of this T cell receptor (beta chain) was determined in a study of blood T cell repertoires in COVID-19. The CDR3 consists of 15 residues. CDR1 is SEHNR and CDR2 is FQNEAQ in the germline V gene (reference sequence). The V and J ends lost 3 bases and 2 bases, in that order; junction bases with no gene match: 4. Method: immunoSEQ multiplex PCR; TCRdb's copy keeps in-frame clones and lacks some. The table records under 300,000 clones, about nine tenths of them present only once. Material: PBMCs or T cells enriched from blood (not recorded which). V and J are TRBV7-9 and TRBJ2-3, with 8 bases that match TRBD2. This sequence originates from a woman in her thirties or forties who had recovered from COVID-19. CDR3 DNA sequence: TGTGCCAGCAGCTTCGATGGACTAGCCACAGATACGCAGTATTTT. Residues: CASSFDGLATDTQYF.